This T cell receptor (beta chain) appears in the sequencing data of a study of blood T cell repertoires in COVID-19 (TCRdb year 2020). As for the study more broadly: The collaborator samples originated in the United States, Italy and Spain and spanned the acute and convalescent phases of COVID-19. A de-identified subject ID, COVID-19 status, age in years and sex were almost always included in the sample metadata. The prospective study material was composed of cDNA or gDNA derived from T cells, B-cell-depleted T cells, or PBMCs. Samples were obtained from the ongoing ImmuneRACE study (first 160 participants) and from 950 to 1,500 subjects provided by 6 global collaborators. The repertoires were made available in a free public database intended to serve as a resource for research on the immune response to SARS-CoV-2. The dataset comprised deeply sampled blood TCRbeta repertoires from subjects exposed to, actively infected with, or recovered from COVID-19. Where available, HLA class I and class II types were obtained from metadata supplied by the sample provider rather than from assay-based typing.

Each collaborating institution followed its own protocols to collect whole blood in K2EDTA tubes. For TCRbeta analysis, collaborators shipped samples in one of three forms: frozen whole blood, isolated PBMCs, or DNA extracted from either of those sample types. About this clone: The antigen it binds to is not known. The sample holds no much larger clone one base away, and base qualities are not on file.

Summary of the overall study and its limitations: The amount of clinical and demographic metadata varied by source and participant and was provided uncurated.

The immunoSEQ Assay, a bias-controlled multiplex PCR, was used to amplify TCRbeta CDR3 regions from genomic DNA. As for the original processing: The number of nucleated cells in each sample was estimated from the amplification of reference gene primers within the assay. Sequence reads were collapsed and filtered to measure the absolute abundance of every unique TCRbeta CDR3 rearrangement. For each sample, productive Simpson clonality was calculated as the square root of Simpson's diversity index across productive rearrangements. The table comes from immuneACCESS by way of TCRdb, which keeps in-frame sequences with V and J called. Part of the clones is missing from these tables; in studies checked, under half for an unresolved V gene and the rest for unknown reasons. That table is the source of V, J and clone size, and D and trimming were worked out from the DNA. The sample table records roughly 110,000 clones; about 89% of these occur just once. About 4.5% of the sample is held by the ten biggest clonotypes.

What was sequenced was peripheral blood. The TCR was taken from a man aged 40-49 years with acute or convalescent COVID-19.

Here the CDR3 is given as CASSQDVAGEVYGYTF. In nucleotide form, the sequence is TGCGCCAGCAGCCAAGATGTGGCAGGGGAAGTCTATGGCTACACCTTC. The chain employs TRBV4-3 and TRBJ1-2, with TRBD1 tentatively as D gene (6 bases match). Trimming at the junction amounts to 0 bases on V and 4 bases on J, and the germline ends lie 15 bases apart. CDR3 length: 16 amino acids, cysteine to phenylalanine. Of the read, only the CDR3 DNA is kept; its 48 bases are in frame from base 1. Reading the germline V gene gives CDR1 LGHNA and CDR2 YSLEER.